This TCR beta chain was captured by sequencing in a study of cytomegalovirus exposure and HLA in healthy donors. The study's findings and limits: The CMV antigen specificity of three CMV-associated chains was confirmed through in vitro analysis.

The CDR3 runs to 17 residues. Germline loops: CDR1 MNHEY, CDR2 SMNVEV (reference sequence). The junction had 13 bases not matched to a gene; V was cut back by 3 bases and J by 2 bases. This clone is a singleton in its sample. Its antigen is not identified. The data were produced by immunoSEQ multiplex PCR, yet TCRdb's version contains in-frame clones alone and is incomplete. The sample lists over 200,000 clones, 90% seen once, with 3% to 3.5% in the top ten. The sequencing input was PBMCs. The receptor was isolated from a woman under 40 in good health and CMV-seronegative. The chain is built from TRBV27 and TRBJ2-7; 7 bases are shared with TRBD2. Here the CDR3 reads CASSFLTRGGVTYEQYF. As DNA, the CDR3 is TGTGCCAGCAGTTTCCTCACAAGGGGAGGGGTCACCTACGAGCAGTACTTC.